The entry below describes one T cell receptor beta chain. It has no known antigen specificity. No much larger clone is present one base from it, and per-base qualities are unavailable. The time point label here, explained by the study, means: baseline before first vaccination. Samples from vaccinated people were obtained from the UK trials COV001 and COV002, which included a single-blind randomized controlled phase 2/3 trial of AZD1222 (ChAdOx1 nCoV-19) in healthy adults. For TCRbeta chain sequencing, PBMC samples were collected from trial participants at day 0 and at day 28 after the second dose. This entry is derived from a study of T cell responses to AZD1222 COVID-19 vaccine (dated by TCRdb to about 2021). About the full investigation: AZD1222 recipients whose second dose came at about 4 weeks and those whose second dose came at about 12 weeks were combined into one group, since spike-specific TCR depth and breadth did not differ between the two schedules. TCR sequencing covered roughly 230 trial participants: about 210 given two doses of AZD1222 and 26 given two doses of MenACWY control vaccine. Trial participants were enrolled into age subgroups of 18-55, 56-69 and 70-plus years, which contained about 150, 28 and 57 TCR-sequenced participants, respectively. The paper as a whole reports these results and caveats: CD4 TCRs associated with the vaccine covered the entire spike protein, and the dominant responses were in regions 160-218 and 743-854. Only a handful of AZD1222 recipients were SARS-CoV-2 seropositive at baseline, limiting conclusions about previously exposed vaccinees. Participants were mostly white British and included more females than males, and it was suggested by the authors that clonal diversity may have been underestimated. The 56-69-year group was small, and its depth increase did not reach significance, likely because of low power. Reportedly, almost half of the unique spike-specific TCRs recognized epitopes lying outside the regions that are mutated in the B.1.351 and B.1.1.7 variants. No day 14 peak-response samples were available, so repertoires were characterized only after the peak T cell response. After two AZD1222 doses, both the breadth and the depth of spike-specific TCRs were significantly higher than at day 0 and than in MenACWY recipients.

The CDR3 regions of human TCRbeta chains were analyzed by immunosequencing. Regarding the original processing steps: TCRs in the repertoires were matched against a reference library of SARS-CoV-2-specific TCRs that had been generated with the MIRA antigen-specificity platform. Breadth meant the fraction of unique TCRs that were SARS-CoV-2-associated, whereas depth meant the fraction of total T cells that were SARS-CoV-2-associated. Each spike-specific TCR was assigned to its reactive spike region and to a CD4 or CD8 class using the MIRA data. Log10-transformed breadth and depth values were compared by one-way ANOVA with Sidak's multiple comparisons tests. The clones in this table, taken by TCRdb from immuneACCESS, are in-frame only. Not every clone is retained; where verified, under half of the shortfall comes from an unresolved V gene, and the cause of the rest is unknown. The V and J calls and clone size were taken over from that table, and D and trimming were inferred from the DNA. Counted in this sample were some 130,000 clones; around nine tenths of them appeared once. The biggest ten clones account for roughly 6.5% of the sample.

Per the germline V gene, SGHRS is the CDR1 and YFSETQ is the CDR2. V and J lose 5 bases and 3 bases, and a span of 14 bases separates them. The CDR3 holds 14 amino acids from the cysteine to the phenylalanine. Here the CDR3 DNA is all that survives: 42 bases in frame from base 1. Material: peripheral blood, obtained on day 0 of AZD1222 vaccination. This receptor chain uses TRBV5-1 and TRBJ1-2; the D gene is not confidently resolved. The source of this sequence is an adult in good health. The CDR3 has the sequence CASRSYRVDYGYTF. The nucleotide sequence is given as TGCGCCAGCAGGAGTTATAGGGTGGACTATGGCTACACCTTC.